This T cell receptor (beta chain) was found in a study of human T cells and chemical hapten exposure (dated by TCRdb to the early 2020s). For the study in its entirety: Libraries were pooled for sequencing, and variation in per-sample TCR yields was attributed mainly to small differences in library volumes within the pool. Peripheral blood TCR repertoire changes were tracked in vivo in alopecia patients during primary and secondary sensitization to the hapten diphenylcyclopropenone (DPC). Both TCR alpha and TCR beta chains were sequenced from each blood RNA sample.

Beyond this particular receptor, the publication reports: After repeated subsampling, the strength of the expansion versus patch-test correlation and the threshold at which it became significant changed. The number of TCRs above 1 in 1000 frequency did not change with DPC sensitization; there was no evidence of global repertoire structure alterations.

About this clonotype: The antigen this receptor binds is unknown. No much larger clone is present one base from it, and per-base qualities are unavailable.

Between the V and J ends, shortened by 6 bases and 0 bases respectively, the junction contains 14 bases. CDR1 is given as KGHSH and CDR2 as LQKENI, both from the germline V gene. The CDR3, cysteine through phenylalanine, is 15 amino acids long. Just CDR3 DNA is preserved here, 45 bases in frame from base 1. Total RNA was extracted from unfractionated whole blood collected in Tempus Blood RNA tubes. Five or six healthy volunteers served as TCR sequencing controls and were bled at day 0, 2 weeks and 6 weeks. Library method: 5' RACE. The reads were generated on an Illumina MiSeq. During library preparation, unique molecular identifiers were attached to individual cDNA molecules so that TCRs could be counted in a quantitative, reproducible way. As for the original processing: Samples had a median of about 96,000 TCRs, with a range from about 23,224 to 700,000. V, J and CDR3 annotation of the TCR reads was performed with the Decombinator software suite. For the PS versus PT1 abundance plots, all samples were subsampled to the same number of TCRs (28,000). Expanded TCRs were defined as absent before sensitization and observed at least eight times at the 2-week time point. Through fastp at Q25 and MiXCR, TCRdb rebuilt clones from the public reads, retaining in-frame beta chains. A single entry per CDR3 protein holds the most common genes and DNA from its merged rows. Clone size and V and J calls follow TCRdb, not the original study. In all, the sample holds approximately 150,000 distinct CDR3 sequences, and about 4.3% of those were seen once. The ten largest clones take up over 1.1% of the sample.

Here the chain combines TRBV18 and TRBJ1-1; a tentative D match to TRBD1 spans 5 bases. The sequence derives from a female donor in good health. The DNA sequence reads TGTGCCAGCTCGCGGGGCGGACTCATGAACACTGAAGCTTTCTTT. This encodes CASSRGGLMNTEAFF.